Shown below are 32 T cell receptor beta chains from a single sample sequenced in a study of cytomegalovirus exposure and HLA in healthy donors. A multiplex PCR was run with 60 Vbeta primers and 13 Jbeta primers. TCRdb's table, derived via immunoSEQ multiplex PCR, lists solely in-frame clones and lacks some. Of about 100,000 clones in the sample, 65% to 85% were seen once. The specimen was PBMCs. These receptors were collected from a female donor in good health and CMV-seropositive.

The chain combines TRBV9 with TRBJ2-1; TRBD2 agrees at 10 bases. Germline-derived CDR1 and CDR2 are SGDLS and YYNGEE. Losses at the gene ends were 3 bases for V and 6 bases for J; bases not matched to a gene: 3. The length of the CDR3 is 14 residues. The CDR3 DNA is TGTGCCAGCAGCGGGACTAGCGGTGTCAATGAGCAGTTCTTC. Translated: CASSGTSGVNEQFF.

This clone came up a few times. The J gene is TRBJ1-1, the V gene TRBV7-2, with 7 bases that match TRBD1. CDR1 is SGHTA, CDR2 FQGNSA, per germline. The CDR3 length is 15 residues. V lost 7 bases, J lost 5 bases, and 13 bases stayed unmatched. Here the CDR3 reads CASTYSHRGPTEAFF. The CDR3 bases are TGTGCCAGCACCTACTCACACAGGGGCCCTACTGAAGCTTTCTTT.

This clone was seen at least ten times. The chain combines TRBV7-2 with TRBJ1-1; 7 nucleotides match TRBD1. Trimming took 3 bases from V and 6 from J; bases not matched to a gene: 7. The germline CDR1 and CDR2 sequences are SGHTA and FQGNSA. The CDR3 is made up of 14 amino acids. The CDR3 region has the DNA TGTGCCAGCAGCTTCTTCGGACAGGCCTCTGAAGCTTTCTTT. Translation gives CASSFFGQASEAFF.

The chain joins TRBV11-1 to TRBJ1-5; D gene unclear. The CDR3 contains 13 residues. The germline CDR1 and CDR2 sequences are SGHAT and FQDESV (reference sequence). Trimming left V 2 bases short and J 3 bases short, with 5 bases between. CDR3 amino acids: CASSLSLNQPQHF. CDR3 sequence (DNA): TGTGCCAGCAGCTTATCCCTCAATCAGCCCCAGCATTTT.

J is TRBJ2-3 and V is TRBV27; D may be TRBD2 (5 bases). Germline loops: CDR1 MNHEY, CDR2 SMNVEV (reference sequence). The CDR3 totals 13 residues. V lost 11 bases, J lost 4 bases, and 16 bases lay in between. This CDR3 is CASGVGVPDTQYF. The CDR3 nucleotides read TGTGCCTCAGGAGTCGGGGTCCCAGATACGCAGTATTTT.

CDR3 region: CASSQSPGLARSYNEQFF. The CDR3 DNA sequence: TGCGCCAGCAGCCAATCTCCGGGACTAGCGAGATCCTACAATGAGCAGTTCTTC. The chain couples TRBV4-1 to TRBJ2-1; TRBD2 matches at 10 bases. After removal of 2 bases from V and 1 base from J, the junction contained 8 bases not matched to a gene. This CDR3 spans 18 amino acids. Germline V gene lookup returns CDR1 MGHRA and CDR2 YSYEKL.

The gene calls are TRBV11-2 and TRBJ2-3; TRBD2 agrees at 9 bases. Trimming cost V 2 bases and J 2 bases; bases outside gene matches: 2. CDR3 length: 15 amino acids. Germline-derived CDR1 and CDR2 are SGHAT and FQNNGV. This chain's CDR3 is CASSLRGRDTDTQYF. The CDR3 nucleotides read TGTGCCAGCAGCTTACGCGGGAGGGACACAGATACGCAGTATTTT.

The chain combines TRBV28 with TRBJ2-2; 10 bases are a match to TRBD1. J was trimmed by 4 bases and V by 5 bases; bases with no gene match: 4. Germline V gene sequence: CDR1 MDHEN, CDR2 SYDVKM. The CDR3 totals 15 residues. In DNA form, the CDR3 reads TGTGCCAGCAGTCTGACAGGGGGCAGCACCGGGGAGCTGTTTTTT. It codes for CASSLTGGSTGELFF. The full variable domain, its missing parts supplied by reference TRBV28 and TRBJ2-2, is DVKVTQSSRYLVKRTGEKVFLECVQDMDHENMFWYRQDPGLGLRLIYFSYDVKMKEKGDIPEGYSVSREKKERFSLILESASTNQTSMYLCASSLTGGSTGELFFGEGSRLTVL.

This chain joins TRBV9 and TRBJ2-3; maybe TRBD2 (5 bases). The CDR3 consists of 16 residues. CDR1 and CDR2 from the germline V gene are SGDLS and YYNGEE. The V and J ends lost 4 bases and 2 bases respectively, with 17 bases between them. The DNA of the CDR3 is TGTGCCAGCAGCCGAAACTGGGGTGGACTCACAGATACGCAGTATTTT. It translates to CASSRNWGGLTDTQYF. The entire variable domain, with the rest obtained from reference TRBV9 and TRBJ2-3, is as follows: DSGVTQTPKHLITATGQRVTLRCSPRSGDLSVYWYQQSLDQGLQFLIQYYNGEERAKGNILERFSAQQFPDLHSELNLSSLELGDSALYFCASSRNWGGLTDTQYFGPGTRLTVL.

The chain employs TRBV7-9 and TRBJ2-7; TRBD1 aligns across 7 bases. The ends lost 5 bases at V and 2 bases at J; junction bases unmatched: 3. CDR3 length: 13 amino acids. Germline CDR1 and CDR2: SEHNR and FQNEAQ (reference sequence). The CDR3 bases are TGTGCCAGCAGCGAACAGGGGCCCTACGAGCAGTACTTC. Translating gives CASSEQGPYEQYF. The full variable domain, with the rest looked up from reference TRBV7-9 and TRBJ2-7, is DTGVSQNPRHKITKRGQNVTFRCDPISEHNRLYWYRQTLGQGPEFLTYFQNEAQLEKSRLLSDRFSAERPKGSFSTLEIQRTEQGDSAMYLCASSEQGPYEQYFGPGTRLTVT.

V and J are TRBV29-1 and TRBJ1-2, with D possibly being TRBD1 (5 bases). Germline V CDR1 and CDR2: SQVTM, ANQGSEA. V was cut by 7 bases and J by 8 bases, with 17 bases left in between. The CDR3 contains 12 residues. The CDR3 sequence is CSASDKAGGYTF. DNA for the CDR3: TGCAGCGCCTCGGACAAGGCCGGCGGCTACACCTTC.

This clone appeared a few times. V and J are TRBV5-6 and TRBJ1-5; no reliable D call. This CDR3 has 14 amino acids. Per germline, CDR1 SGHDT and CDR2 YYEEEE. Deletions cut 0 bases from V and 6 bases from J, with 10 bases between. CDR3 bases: TGTGCCAGCAGCTTGGGACCGGGAACTCAGCCCCAGCATTTT. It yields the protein CASSLGPGTQPQHF.

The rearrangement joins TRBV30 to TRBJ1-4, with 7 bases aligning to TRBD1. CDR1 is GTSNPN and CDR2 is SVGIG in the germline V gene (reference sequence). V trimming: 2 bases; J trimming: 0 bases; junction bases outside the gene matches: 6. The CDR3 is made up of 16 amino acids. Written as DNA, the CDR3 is TGTGCCTGGAGTAGGAGGGGGCGGTCAACTAATGAAAAACTGTTTTTT. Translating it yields CAWSRRGRSTNEKLFF.

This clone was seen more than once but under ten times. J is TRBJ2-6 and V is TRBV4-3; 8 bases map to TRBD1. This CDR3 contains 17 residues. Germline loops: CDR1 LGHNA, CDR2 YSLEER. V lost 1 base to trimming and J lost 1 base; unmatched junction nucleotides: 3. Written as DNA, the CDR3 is TGCGCCAGCAGCCAAGGCGACAGGGGTTCTGGGGCCAACGTCCTGACTTTC. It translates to CASSQGDRGSGANVLTF.

For the CDR3, the DNA is TGTGCCAGCAGTTACTCGAATCGCAGGGGCCGCGCTTTCTTT. This gives the protein CASSYSNRRGRAFF. The rearrangement joins TRBV6-5 to TRBJ1-1; a possible D gene is TRBD1 (6 bases). Between the trimmed V and J ends, which lost 0 bases and 11 bases, there was a span of 16 bases. The V gene's germline CDR1 is MNHEY and CDR2 SVGAGI. CDR3 length: 14 residues.

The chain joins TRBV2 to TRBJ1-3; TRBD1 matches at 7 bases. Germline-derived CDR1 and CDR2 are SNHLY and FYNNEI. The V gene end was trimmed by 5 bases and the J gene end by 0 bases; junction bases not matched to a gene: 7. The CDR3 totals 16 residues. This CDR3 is CASSFGTAISGNTIYF. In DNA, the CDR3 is TGTGCCAGCAGTTTCGGGACAGCCATCTCTGGAAACACCATATATTTT.

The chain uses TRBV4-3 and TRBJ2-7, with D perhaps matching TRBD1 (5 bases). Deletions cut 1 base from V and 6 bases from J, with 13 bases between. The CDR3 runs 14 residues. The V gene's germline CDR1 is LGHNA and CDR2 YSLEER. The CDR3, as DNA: TGCGCCAGCAGCCAAGGCAGGGCATTTGGCGAGCAGTACTTC. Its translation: CASSQGRAFGEQYF.

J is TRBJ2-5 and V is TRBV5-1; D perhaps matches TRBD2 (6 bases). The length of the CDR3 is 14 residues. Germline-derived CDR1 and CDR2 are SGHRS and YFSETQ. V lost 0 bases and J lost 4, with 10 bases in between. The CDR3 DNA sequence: TGCGCCAGCAGCTTGGTCAGCGGGTTAGAGACCCAGTACTTC. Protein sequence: CASSLVSGLETQYF.

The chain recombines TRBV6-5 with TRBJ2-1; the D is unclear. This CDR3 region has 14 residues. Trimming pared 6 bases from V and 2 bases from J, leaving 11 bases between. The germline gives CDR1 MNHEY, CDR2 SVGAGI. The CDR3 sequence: CASRNTATYNEQFF. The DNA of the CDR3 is TGTGCCAGCAGGAACACAGCTACCTACAATGAGCAGTTCTTC.

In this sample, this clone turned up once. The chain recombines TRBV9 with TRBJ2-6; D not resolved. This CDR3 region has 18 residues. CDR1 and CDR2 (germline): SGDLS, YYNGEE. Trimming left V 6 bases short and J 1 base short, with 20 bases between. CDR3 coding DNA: TGTGCCAGCACCCCCACCAGTCAGGCAACTTCTGGGGCCAACGTCCTGACTTTC. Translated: CASTPTSQATSGANVLTF. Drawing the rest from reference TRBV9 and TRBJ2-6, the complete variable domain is DSGVTQTPKHLITATGQRVTLRCSPRSGDLSVYWYQQSLDQGLQFLIQYYNGEERAKGNILERFSAQQFPDLHSELNLSSLELGDSALYFCASTPTSQATSGANVLTFGAGSRLTVL.

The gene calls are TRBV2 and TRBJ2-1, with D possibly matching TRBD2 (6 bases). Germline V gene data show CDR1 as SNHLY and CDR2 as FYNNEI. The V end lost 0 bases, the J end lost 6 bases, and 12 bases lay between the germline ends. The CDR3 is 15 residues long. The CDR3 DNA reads TGTGCCAGCAGTGAAGCGCCCGCCGGGGGCAATGAGCAGTTCTTC. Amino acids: CASSEAPAGGNEQFF.

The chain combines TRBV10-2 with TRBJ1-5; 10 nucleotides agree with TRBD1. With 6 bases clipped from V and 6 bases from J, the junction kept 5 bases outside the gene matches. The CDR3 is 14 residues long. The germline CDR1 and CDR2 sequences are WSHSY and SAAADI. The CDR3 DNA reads TGCGCCAGCAGCGCCGGGACAGGGGCTCAGCCCCAGCATTTT. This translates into CASSAGTGAQPQHF.

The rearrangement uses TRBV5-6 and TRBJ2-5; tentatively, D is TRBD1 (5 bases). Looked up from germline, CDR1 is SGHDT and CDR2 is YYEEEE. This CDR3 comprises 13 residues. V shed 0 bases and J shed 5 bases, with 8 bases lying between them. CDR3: CASSLGQIETQYF. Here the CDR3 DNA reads TGTGCCAGCAGCTTGGGACAGATTGAGACCCAGTACTTC.

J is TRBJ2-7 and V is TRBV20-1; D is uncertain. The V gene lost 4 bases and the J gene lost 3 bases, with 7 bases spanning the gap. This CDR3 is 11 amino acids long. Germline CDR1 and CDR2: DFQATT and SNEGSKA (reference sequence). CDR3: CSATRFYEQYF. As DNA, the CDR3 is TGCAGTGCTACCAGGTTCTACGAGCAGTACTTC.

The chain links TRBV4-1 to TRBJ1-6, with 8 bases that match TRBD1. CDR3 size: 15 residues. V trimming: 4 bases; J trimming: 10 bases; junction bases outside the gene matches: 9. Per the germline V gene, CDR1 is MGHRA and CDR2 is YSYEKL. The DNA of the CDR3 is TGCGCCAGCAGCCTCGATTTGGACAGGGTATCACCCCTCCACTTT. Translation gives CASSLDLDRVSPLHF.

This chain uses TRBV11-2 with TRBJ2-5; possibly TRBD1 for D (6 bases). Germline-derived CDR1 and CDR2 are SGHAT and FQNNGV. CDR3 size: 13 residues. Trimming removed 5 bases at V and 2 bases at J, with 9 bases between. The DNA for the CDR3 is TGTGCCAGCAGCGGACAGCCTCAAGAGACCCAGTACTTC. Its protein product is CASSGQPQETQYF. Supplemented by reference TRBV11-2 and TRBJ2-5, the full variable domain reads EAGVAQSPRYKIIEKRQSVAFWCNPISGHATLYWYQQILGQGPKLLIQFQNNGVVDDSQLPKDRFSAERLKGVDSTLKIQPAKLEDSAVYLCASSGQPQETQYFGPGTRLLVL.

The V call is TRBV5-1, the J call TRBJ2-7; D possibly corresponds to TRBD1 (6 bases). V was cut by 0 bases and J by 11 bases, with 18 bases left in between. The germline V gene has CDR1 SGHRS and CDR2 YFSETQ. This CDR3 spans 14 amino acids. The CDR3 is CASSLGQVASVEYF. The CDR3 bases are TGCGCCAGCAGCTTGGGACAGGTAGCTTCCGTGGAGTACTTC.

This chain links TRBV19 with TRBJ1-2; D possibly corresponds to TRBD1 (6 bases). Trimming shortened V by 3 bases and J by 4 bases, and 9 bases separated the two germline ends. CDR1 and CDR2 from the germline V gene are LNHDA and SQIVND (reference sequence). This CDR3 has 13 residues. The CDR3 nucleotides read TGTGCCAGTAGTATGACAGGCGGCTATGGCTACACCTTC. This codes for CASSMTGGYGYTF.

The CDR3 sequence: CASKVRYTDTQYF. As DNA, the CDR3 is TGTGCCAGCAAGGTCAGGTACACAGATACGCAGTATTTT. The chain is built from TRBV2 and TRBJ2-3; no definite D call. This CDR3 region has 13 residues. Per the germline V gene, CDR1 is SNHLY and CDR2 is FYNNEI. Between the trimmed V and J ends, which lost 7 bases and 2 bases, there was a span of 10 bases.

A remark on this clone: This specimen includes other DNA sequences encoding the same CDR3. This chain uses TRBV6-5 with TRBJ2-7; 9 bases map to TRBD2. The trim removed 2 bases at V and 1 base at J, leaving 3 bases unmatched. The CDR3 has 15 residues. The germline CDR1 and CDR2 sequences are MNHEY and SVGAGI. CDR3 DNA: TGTGCCAGCAGTTACGGGCGGGGGGGATCCTACGAGCAGTACTTC. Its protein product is CASSYGRGGSYEQYF.

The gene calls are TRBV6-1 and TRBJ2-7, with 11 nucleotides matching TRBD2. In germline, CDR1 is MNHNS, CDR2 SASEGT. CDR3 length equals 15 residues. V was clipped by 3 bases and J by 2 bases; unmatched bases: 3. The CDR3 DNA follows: TGTGCCAGCAGTGAGGATAGCGGGAGGGCCTACGAGCAGTACTTC. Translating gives CASSEDSGRAYEQYF.

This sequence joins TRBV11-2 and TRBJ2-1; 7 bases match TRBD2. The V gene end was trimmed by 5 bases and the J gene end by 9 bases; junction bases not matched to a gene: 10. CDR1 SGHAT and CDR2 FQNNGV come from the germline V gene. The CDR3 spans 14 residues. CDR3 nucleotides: TGTGCCAGCAGCCTCGGGCTAGCGGAGGTTGAGCAGTTCTTC. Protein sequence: CASSLGLAEVEQFF.